A single sample gave rise to the 22 T cell receptor beta chains below, sequenced in a study of CD8+ T cells in alopecia areata. Treatment defined: oral pan-JAK inhibitor, 5-10 mg twice daily. RNA extraction and reverse transcription yielded cDNA as sequencing template. The protocol was immunoSEQ multiplex PCR, while the TCRdb copy is restricted to in-frame clones and leaves out a portion. The data contain about 300,000 clones, about 62% of them singletons. Specimen: CD4+ T cells sorted from blood, collected at week 24, from a patient treated with tofacitinib. Receptors originate from a human donor with alopecia areata.

The chain uses TRBV6-1 and TRBJ2-3; TRBD1 aligns across 8 bases. With 10 bases clipped from V and 2 bases from J, the junction kept 2 bases outside the gene matches. Germline V lookup: CDR1 MNHNS, CDR2 SASEGT. The CDR3 runs to 12 residues. In nucleotides, the CDR3 is TGTGCCAACCAGGGGGCCACAGATACGCAGTATTTT. As protein: CANQGATDTQYF.

This clone was seen more than once but under ten times. The chain joins TRBV29-1 to TRBJ2-5; D remains ambiguous. V dropped 6 bases and J dropped 2 bases, with 10 bases sitting between them. Germline V gives CDR1 SQVTM, CDR2 ANQGSEA. CDR3 size: 12 residues. The DNA of the CDR3 is TGCAGCGTGGCGGCAAATCAAGAGACCCAGTACTTC. It encodes CSVAANQETQYF. The full variable domain, rest sourced from reference TRBV29-1 and TRBJ2-5, is SAVISQKPSRDICQRGTSLTIQCQVDSQVTMMFWYRQQPGQSLTLIATANQGSEATYESGFVIDKFPISRPNLTFSTLTVSNMSPEDSSIYLCSVAANQETQYFGPGTRLLVL.

This rearrangement joins TRBV28 to TRBJ1-1; no clear D. The ends were cut back, 3 bases at V and 10 bases at J, with 9 bases in the middle. The germline V gene encodes CDR1 MDHEN and CDR2 SYDVKM. CDR3 length: 11 residues. The CDR3 loop is CASSFAVVAFF. CDR3 coding DNA: TGTGCCAGCAGTTTTGCCGTAGTAGCTTTCTTT.

The DNA of the CDR3 is TGTGCCAGCAGTGAAGCGGGGTCCGGGACAGGGTCCTATGGCTACACCTTC. Protein product: CASSEAGSGTGSYGYTF. The chain joins TRBV2 to TRBJ1-2, with 9 bases aligning to TRBD1. The CDR3 consists of 17 residues. V shed 0 bases and J 4 bases; nucleotides not matched to a gene: 9. CDR1 is SNHLY and CDR2 is FYNNEI in the germline V gene.

The gene calls are TRBV10-3 and TRBJ2-5, with 11 bases fitting TRBD2. The CDR3 has 18 residues. The V segment lost 2 bases and the J segment 1 base; nucleotides outside the gene matches: 9. Germline CDR1 and CDR2: ENHRY and SYGVKD. The CDR3 DNA is TGTGCCATCAGTGAGAGTAGGCTAGCGGGGGGTCTCCAAGAGACCCAGTACTTC. It is translated as CAISESRLAGGLQETQYF.

This chain links TRBV2 with TRBJ2-7; TRBD2 matches 8 bases. V shed 2 bases and J 6 bases; nucleotides not matched to a gene: 6. Per the germline V gene, CDR1 is SNHLY and CDR2 is FYNNEI. This CDR3 contains 14 residues. CDR3 sequence (DNA): TGTGCCAGCAGTGAATTCAGCGGGGGAGGCGAGCAGTACTTC. It codes for CASSEFSGGGEQYF.

This clone was picked up a small number of times. The rearrangement joins TRBV7-2 to TRBJ2-3, with TRBD1 matching over 7 bases. The CDR3 length is 16 residues. The V and J ends lost 5 bases and 4 bases, in that order; junction bases with no gene match: 12. Germline V gene lookup returns CDR1 SGHTA and CDR2 FQGNSA. CDR3 DNA sequence: TGTGCCAGCAGCACGCGGACAGGAGGTGTGGCAGATACGCAGTATTTT. This codes for CASSTRTGGVADTQYF.

This clone is a singleton in its sample. The V gene is TRBV29-1, the J gene TRBJ2-7; D remains unclear. Germline V lookup: CDR1 SQVTM, CDR2 ANQGSEA. There are 13 residues in the CDR3. V lost 6 bases and J 6 bases, leaving 18 bases between the germline ends. The CDR3 nucleotides are TGCAGCGTGCGGTTGGACGGGCCCGGCGAGCAGTACTTC. Protein: CSVRLDGPGEQYF.

This chain links TRBV28 with TRBJ1-5; D unresolved. Trimming stripped 2 bases from V and 2 bases from J, with 7 bases between. Germline values: CDR1 MDHEN, CDR2 SYDVKM. The CDR3 extends over 14 amino acids. The CDR3 coding sequence is TGTGCCAGCAGTTTAGGGAGAGGCAATCAGCCCCAGCATTTT. As protein: CASSLGRGNQPQHF.

The chain joins TRBV5-6 to TRBJ2-7; 11 bases line up with TRBD1. Germline V gene lookup returns CDR1 SGHDT and CDR2 YYEEEE. CDR3 length: 14 amino acids. The V segment lost 3 bases and the J segment 9 bases; nucleotides outside the gene matches: 8. The DNA for the CDR3 is TGTGCCAGCAGCTACGGGACAGGGGGTGTATGGCAGTACTTC. It is translated as CASSYGTGGVWQYF.

V usage is TRBV4-1 and J usage is TRBJ1-4; unclear D gene. The CDR3 runs to 15 residues. Trimming shortened V by 1 base and J by 5 bases, and 11 bases separated the two germline ends. The V gene's germline CDR1 is MGHRA and CDR2 YSYEKL. CDR3 DNA sequence: TGCGCCAGCAGCCAAGTCTCGGGGATAAATGAAAAACTGTTTTTT. It encodes CASSQVSGINEKLFF.

The V call is TRBV28, the J call TRBJ1-5; 9 bases match TRBD1. V shed 7 bases and J 4 bases; nucleotides not matched to a gene: 8. This CDR3 region has 15 residues. Looked up from germline, CDR1 is MDHEN and CDR2 is SYDVKM. The CDR3, as DNA: TGTGCCAGCACCCTTACAGGGGGCAGGAATCAGCCCCAGCATTTT. Protein sequence: CASTLTGGRNQPQHF.

This clone was seen only a few times. The V gene is TRBV27, the J gene TRBJ2-5; D remains unclear. Per germline, CDR1 MNHEY and CDR2 SMNVEV (reference sequence). The V end was cut by 4 bases, the J end by 4 bases, with 4 bases between. The CDR3 runs 11 residues. The CDR3 DNA reads TGTGCCAGCAGTTCCCTAGAGACCCAGTACTTC. The encoded protein is CASSSLETQYF.

The chain is built from TRBV5-1 and TRBJ2-3; 7 nucleotides match TRBD1. CDR3 size: 13 residues. The ends lost 5 bases at V and 6 bases at J; junction bases unmatched: 6. Germline V CDR1 and CDR2: SGHRS, YFSETQ. The CDR3 DNA reads as TGCGCCAGCAGAAGGACAGGTGGCGATACGCAGTATTTT. Translated: CASRRTGGDTQYF. Looking up the rest from reference TRBV5-1 and TRBJ2-3 gives the full variable domain: KAGVTQTPRYLIKTRGQQVTLSCSPISGHRSVSWYQQTPGQGLQFLFEYFSETQRNKGNFPGRFSGRQFSNSRSEMNVSTLELGDSALYLCASRRTGGDTQYFGPGTRLTVL.

This clone appeared a few times. The chain has TRBV4-1 and TRBJ2-1; TRBD2 might be the D (6 bases). The V end lost 0 bases, the J end lost 9 bases, and 21 bases lay between the germline ends. From germline, CDR1 is MGHRA and CDR2 YSYEKL. This CDR3 is built from 17 residues. This CDR3 reads CASSQDNSGPLGSEQFF. DNA of the CDR3: TGCGCCAGCAGCCAAGATAATAGCGGACCCCTCGGGAGTGAGCAGTTCTTC.

The J gene is TRBJ1-6, the V gene TRBV5-1, with 9 bases identical to TRBD1. From germline, CDR1 is SGHRS and CDR2 YFSETQ. V was clipped by 3 bases and J by 10 bases; unmatched bases: 5. This CDR3 is built from 14 residues. This CDR3 is CASSSRQGDSPLHF. The CDR3 nucleotides are TGCGCCAGCAGCTCCCGACAGGGGGACTCACCCCTCCACTTT.

The chain is built from TRBV2 and TRBJ2-5; TRBD1 is a possible D gene (5 bases). The V end was cut by 3 bases, the J end by 5 bases, with 19 bases between. In germline, CDR1 is SNHLY, CDR2 FYNNEI. The CDR3 has 16 residues. The CDR3, as DNA: TGTGCCAGCAGTGACATCCCACTCAGGGTGCCGGAGACCCAGTACTTC. Translation gives CASSDIPLRVPETQYF.

The chain joins TRBV29-1 to TRBJ2-1; possibly TRBD2 for D (5 bases). This CDR3 has 12 amino acids. Trimming took off 3 bases at V and 8 bases at J, with 11 bases between the two ends. Looked up from germline, CDR1 is SQVTM and CDR2 is ANQGSEA. CDR3 sequence reads: CSVDEGLDEQFF. The CDR3 DNA follows: TGCAGCGTTGATGAGGGTCTCGATGAGCAGTTCTTC.

This clone turned up a few times. DNA for the CDR3: TGCGCCAGCAGTCAATCGGCCAGGGTGAGACCTGAAGCTTTCTTT. Its protein is CASSQSARVRPEAFF. The chain is built from TRBV23-1 and TRBJ1-1; D is perhaps TRBD1 (5 bases). TRBV23-1 is an open reading frame, and its role is uncertain. V gave up 0 bases and J gave up 6 bases, with 14 bases separating them. This CDR3 comprises 15 residues.

V gene TRBV4-1 combines with J gene TRBJ2-6; D gene unclear. Germline loops: CDR1 MGHRA, CDR2 YSYEKL. The CDR3 extends over 15 amino acids. Trimming took off 0 bases at V and 1 base at J, with 4 bases between the two ends. The CDR3 spells CASSQELSGANVLTF. CDR3 in DNA: TGCGCCAGCAGCCAAGAGCTGTCTGGGGCCAACGTCCTGACTTTC.

The chain links TRBV7-9 to TRBJ1-2; D is unresolved. Trimming cost V 4 bases and J 8 bases, with 11 bases left between them. Per the germline V gene, CDR1 is SEHNR and CDR2 is FQNEAQ (reference sequence). The CDR3 length is 12 residues. CDR3 loop: CASSYMREGYTF. CDR3 DNA: TGTGCCAGCAGCTACATGAGGGAGGGCTACACCTTC.

This clone was picked up many times. This chain joins TRBV10-3 and TRBJ2-5; 11 bases align to TRBD2. Germline-derived CDR1 and CDR2 are ENHRY and SYGVKD. CDR3 length: 15 residues. Germline trimming cut 10 bases from V and 0 bases from J; bases unmatched to any gene: 7. Here the CDR3 DNA reads TGTGCCACCTTAGCGGGGGGGTCTAACCAAGAGACCCAGTACTTC. Protein: CATLAGGSNQETQYF.